These T cell receptor beta chains were read from a single sample in a study of OX40 agonist ivuxolimab in advanced cancers. Sequencing used immunoSEQ multiplex PCR; TCRdb keeps in-frame clones, though not all of them. The repertoire includes 50,000 to 65,000 clones, roughly 85% of them detected once, and approximately 0.61% sits in the top ten. This sample comprised CD4+ or CD8+ T cells sorted from blood, obtained in a trial of the OX40 agonist ivuxolimab. The receptor source for this set is an adult with an advanced solid tumor such as melanoma, head and neck, liver or kidney cancer. The CDR3 runs from the conserved cysteine through the conserved F or W. The D gene is left open where the match is weak. Clone size is not always given. Where it is, it says once, few, many or a class for expanded clones.

V	J	size	D	DNA	CDR3
TRBV25-1	TRBJ2-1	-	TRBD2	TGTGCCAGCAGTGACCACGCGGGACTAGCGGGTAGCAATGAGCAGTTCTTC	CASSDHAGLAGSNEQFF
TRBV13	TRBJ2-3	-	-	TGTGCCAGCAGCCCGGGGGCCACAGATACGCAGTATTTT	CASSPGATDTQYF
TRBV5-4	TRBJ2-5	-	-	TGTGCCAGCAGCCCCCAAGGGGACGGACAAGAGACCCAGTACTTC	CASSPQGDGQETQYF
TRBV18	TRBJ1-2	-	TRBD1	TGTGCCAGCTCACCCACAGGGGAGTATGGCTACACCTTC	CASSPTGEYGYTF
TRBV5-1	TRBJ2-7	-	TRBD2	TGCGCCAGCAGCGCTACTAGCGGGAGGCCCTACTTC	CASSATSGRPYF
TRBV19	TRBJ2-3	-	-	TGTGCCAGTAGTATAGTCGGGGCGCGGACAGATACGCAGTATTTT	CASSIVGARTDTQYF
TRBV5-1	TRBJ2-1	-	TRBD2	TGCGCCAGCAGCTTGGGCGGGAGGTCGAACAATGAGCAGTTCTTC	CASSLGGRSNNEQFF
TRBV6-6	TRBJ1-4	-	-	TGTGCCAGCAGTTACTCTCGGGCTGATGAAAAACTGTTTTTT	CASSYSRADEKLFF
TRBV12-5	TRBJ2-7	once	TRBD1	TGTGTCACGCAAGTCGGGACAGCCTCCTACGAGCAGTACTTC	CVTQVGTASYEQYF
TRBV6-5	TRBJ2-1	few	TRBD2	TGTGCCAGCAGTTTAAACACCGGGACTAGCGGCAATGAGCAGTTCTTC	CASSLNTGTSGNEQFF
TRBV27	TRBJ2-1	-	-	TGTGCCAGCAGTTGGGGAAAGTTAAATGAGCAGTTCTTC	CASSWGKLNEQFF
TRBV30	TRBJ1-2	-	-	TGTGCCTGGAGTGTACGGGCCGTCTCGGGCGGTGGCTACACCTTC	CAWSVRAVSGGGYTF
TRBV5-1	TRBJ1-2	-	TRBD1	TGCGCCAGCAGAAGGGACAGGACTTCTAACTATGGCTACACCTTC	CASRRDRTSNYGYTF
TRBV6-6	TRBJ2-3	-	TRBD2	TGTGCCAGCAGTTTAGCGGGAGGGAGGACAGATACGCAGTATTTT	CASSLAGGRTDTQYF
TRBV18	TRBJ2-5	-	-	TGTGCGGTGGCCCTCGGAGAGACCCAGTACTTC	CAVALGETQYF
TRBV30	TRBJ2-1	-	-	TGTGCCTGGAAACGCGAGAGGGGGGGCAATGAGCAGTTCTTC	CAWKRERGGNEQFF
TRBV5-4	TRBJ2-5	few	-	TGTGCCAGCAGCCCAGACCTGAAGGAGACCCAGTACTTC	CASSPDLKETQYF
TRBV19	TRBJ2-1	-	-	TGTGCCAGCTCGAGCGGAAGCTCCTACAATGAGCAGTTCTTC	CASSSGSSYNEQFF
TRBV6-5	TRBJ1-2	few	TRBD1	TGTGCCAGCAGTTACTCGAGGGGGCCCAACTATGGCTACACCTTC	CASSYSRGPNYGYTF
TRBV5-1	TRBJ2-1	-	TRBD2	TGCGCCAGCAGCTTGGGACTAGCAAACGGGGAGCAGTTCTTC	CASSLGLANGEQFF
TRBV7-6	TRBJ1-1	-	TRBD1	TGTGCCAGCAGCTCCCGGACAGGGGGGAACACTGAAGCTTTCTTT	CASSSRTGGNTEAFF
TRBV29-1	TRBJ2-1	-	-	TGCAGCGTTGACGCGAGCTCCTACAATGAGCAGTTCTTC	CSVDASSYNEQFF
TRBV4-1	TRBJ1-2	-	-	TGCGCCAGCAGCCAAGAAACCGGGGCCGTCAGTTTCTATGGCTACACCTTC	CASSQETGAVSFYGYTF
TRBV5-4	TRBJ2-5	-	-	TGTGCCAGCAGCTTTACATCCCAAGAGACCCAGTACTTC	CASSFTSQETQYF
TRBV19	TRBJ1-4	-	-	TGTGCCAGTAGTATCGGGCGGGAAGAAAAACTGTTTTTT	CASSIGREEKLFF
TRBV5-4	TRBJ2-3	once	TRBD2	TGTGCCAGCAGCCCGTTAGCGGGCCCTAGCACAGATACGCAGTATTTT	CASSPLAGPSTDTQYF
TRBV27	TRBJ2-2	-	TRBD2	TGTGCCAGCAGCCTTGAAGGACTAGCGGGAGTAGGAACCGGGGAGCTGTTTTTT	CASSLEGLAGVGTGELFF
TRBV29-1	TRBJ1-4	-	-	TGCAGCGTTGAGGGGTCGGCTAATGAAAAACTGCTTTTT	CSVEGSANEKLLF
TRBV15	TRBJ1-5	-	-	TGTGCCACCAGCAGAGGCCATTTGGTAGGGGACAATCAGCCCCAGCATTTT	CATSRGHLVGDNQPQHF
TRBV2	TRBJ1-2	-	-	TGTGCCAGCTATGGCTACACCTTC	CASYGYTF
TRBV19	TRBJ2-2	once	-	TGTGCCAGTACCCCGTCCCCGGGGGCGCACACCGGGGAGCTGTTTTTT	CASTPSPGAHTGELFF
TRBV2	TRBJ2-7	-	-	TGTGCCAGCAGTTTAAATCCAGGTGCCGAGCAGTACTTC	CASSLNPGAEQYF
TRBV5-4	TRBJ2-1	-	TRBD1	TGTGCCAGCAGCTTTCCCGGCAGGTCGCAGGGGGATGAGCAGTTCTTC	CASSFPGRSQGDEQFF
TRBV19	TRBJ1-2	once	TRBD1	TGTGCCAGCCGGGACAGGGGGCGCACTAACTATGGCTACACCTTC	CASRDRGRTNYGYTF
TRBV9	TRBJ2-2	-	-	TGTGCCAGCAGCGTAGGGCTAGCGCTAGGGGCCGGGGAGCTGTTTTTT	CASSVGLALGAGELFF
TRBV6-1	TRBJ1-4	-	-	TGTGCCAGCTCCGATTACACTCCAACTAATGAAAAACTGTTTTTT	CASSDYTPTNEKLFF
TRBV6-6	TRBJ2-7	-	-	TGTGCCAGCAGTTTGCAGGCTACCTACGAGCAGTACTTC	CASSLQATYEQYF
TRBV7-3	TRBJ2-1	-	TRBD2	TGTGCCAGCAGCTTAACCTCGACTAGCGGGAGGGCCGGAGAGCAGTTCTTC	CASSLTSTSGRAGEQFF
TRBV13	TRBJ2-1	-	TRBD2	TGTGCCAGCAGCCCCTCTCAATTTAGCGGGAGGATCGCTTACAATGAGCAGTTCTTC	CASSPSQFSGRIAYNEQFF
TRBV30	TRBJ1-3	-	-	TGTGCCTGGAGTAAACGGGGGGGAGTTGGAAACACCATATATTTT	CAWSKRGGVGNTIYF
TRBV2	TRBJ2-4	-	-	TGTGCCAGCCGAAGGGGGGCCAAAAACATTCAGTACTTC	CASRRGAKNIQYF
TRBV11-2	TRBJ2-2	-	-	TGTGCCAGCAGCTTCCTTTTGACAGCTAACACCGGGGAGCTGTTTTTT	CASSFLLTANTGELFF
TRBV9	TRBJ2-7	-	-	TGTGCCAGCAGCGTAGGGACCAGCTCGGGCGGCGAGCAGTACTTC	CASSVGTSSGGEQYF
TRBV9	TRBJ2-1	-	TRBD2	TGTGCCAGCAGCTCGACTAGCGGGACTGAGCAGTTCTTC	CASSSTSGTEQFF
TRBV10-2	TRBJ2-7	-	-	TGCGCCAGCAGTGACCTTCTCAACGGCAGATCCTACGAGCAGTACTTC	CASSDLLNGRSYEQYF
TRBV29-1	TRBJ1-2	-	-	TGCAGCGTTGGTGGATCAGTCTATGGCTACACCTTC	CSVGGSVYGYTF
TRBV5-6	TRBJ2-1	-	-	TGTGCCAGCAGCCCCTGGGGGGTAGGGGGCAATGAGCAGTTCTTC	CASSPWGVGGNEQFF
TRBV9	TRBJ2-1	-	-	TGTGCCAGCGGGAGGGGGAATTACAATGAGCAGTTCTTC	CASGRGNYNEQFF